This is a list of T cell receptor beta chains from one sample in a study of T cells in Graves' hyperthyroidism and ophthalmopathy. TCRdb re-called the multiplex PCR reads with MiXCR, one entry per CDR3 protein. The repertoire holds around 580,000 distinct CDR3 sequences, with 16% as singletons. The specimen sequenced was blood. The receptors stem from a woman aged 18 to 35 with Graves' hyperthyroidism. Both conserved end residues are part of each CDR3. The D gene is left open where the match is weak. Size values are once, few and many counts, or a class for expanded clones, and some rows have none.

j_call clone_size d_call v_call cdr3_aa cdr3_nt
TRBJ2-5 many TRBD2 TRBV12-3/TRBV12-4 CASSLWASGESYQETQYF TGTGCCAGCAGTTTATGGGCTAGCGGGGAGTCGTACCAAGAGACCCAGTACTTC
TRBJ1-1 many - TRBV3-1 CASSQEWPGSNTEAFF TGTGCCAGCAGCCAAGAATGGCCGGGTTCGAACACTGAAGCTTTCTTT
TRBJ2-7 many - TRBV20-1 CSARDSRGDYEQYF TGCAGTGCTAGAGATTCGCGGGGCGACTACGAGCAGTACTTC
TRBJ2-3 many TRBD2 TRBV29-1 CSVETSGLSTDTQYF TGCAGCGTTGAGACTAGCGGTTTAAGCACAGATACGCAGTATTTT
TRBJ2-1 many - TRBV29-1 CSVGAANNEQFF TGCAGCGTTGGGGCAGCCAACAATGAGCAGTTCTTC
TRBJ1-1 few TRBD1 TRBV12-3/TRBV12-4 CASSETGGATRTEAFF TGTGCCAGCAGCGAGACAGGGGGCGCGACTAGAACTGAAGCTTTCTTT
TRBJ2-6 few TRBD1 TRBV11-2 CASSSYRGSGANVLTF TGTGCCAGCAGCTCCTACAGGGGATCTGGGGCCAACGTCCTGACTTTC
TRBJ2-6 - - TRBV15 CATSRQGTLSGANVLTF TGTGCCACCAGCAGACAGGGAACTCTTTCAGGGGCCAACGTCCTGACTTTC
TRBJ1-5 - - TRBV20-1 CSATPSRLGQPQHF TGCAGTGCTACGCCGTCAAGGCTGGGTCAGCCCCAGCATTTT
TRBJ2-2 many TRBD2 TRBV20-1 CSARELAGETGELFF TGCAGTGCTAGAGAACTAGCGGGAGAGACCGGGGAGCTGTTTTTT
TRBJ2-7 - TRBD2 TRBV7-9 CASSLALFGREYEQYF TGTGCCAGCAGCTTAGCGCTTTTCGGGAGGGAGTACGAGCAGTACTTC
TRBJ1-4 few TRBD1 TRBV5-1 CASSLWGTGNEKLFF TGCGCCAGCAGCTTGTGGGGGACAGGGAATGAAAAACTGTTTTTT
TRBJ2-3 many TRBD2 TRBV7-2 CASSLGVAGATDTQYF TGTGCCAGCAGCTTAGGGGTAGCGGGAGCCACAGATACGCAGTATTTT
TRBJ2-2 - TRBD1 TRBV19 CASSIGQGWPGELFF TGTGCCAGTAGTATCGGACAGGGTTGGCCCGGGGAGCTGTTTTTT
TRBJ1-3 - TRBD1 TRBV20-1 CSARHFRGHGNTIYF TGCAGTGCCCGCCATTTCAGGGGGCATGGAAACACCATATATTTT
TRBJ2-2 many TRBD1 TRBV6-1 CASSSYGTEDTGELFF TGTGCCAGCAGTAGTTACGGGACAGAGGACACCGGGGAGCTGTTTTTT
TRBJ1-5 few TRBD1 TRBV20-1 CSASHGTGNNQPQHF TGCAGTGCTAGCCATGGGACAGGAAACAATCAGCCCCAGCATTTT
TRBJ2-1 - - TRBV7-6 CASSLAGVQFF TGTGCCAGCAGCTTAGCGGGGGTGCAGTTCTTC
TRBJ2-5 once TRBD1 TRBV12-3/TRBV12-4 CASRLPQGQGEMYF TGTGCCAGCCGGCTCCCCCAGGGACAGGGTGAGATGTACTTC
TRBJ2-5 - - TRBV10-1 CASSESGRTQYF TGCGCCAGCAGTGAGTCGGGAAGGACCCAGTACTTC
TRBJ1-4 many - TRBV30 CAWEADGTNEKLFF TGTGCCTGGGAAGCAGACGGAACTAATGAAAAACTGTTTTTT
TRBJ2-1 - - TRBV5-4 CASSGGGAYSYNEQFF TGTGCCAGCAGTGGTGGAGGGGCCTACTCCTACAATGAGCAGTTCTTC
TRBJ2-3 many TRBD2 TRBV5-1 CASSLILAVAQYF TGCGCCAGCAGCTTGATCCTAGCGGTGGCGCAGTATTTT
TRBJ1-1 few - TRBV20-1 CSAPGARGAFF TGCAGTGCGCCAGGGGCGCGGGGAGCTTTCTTT
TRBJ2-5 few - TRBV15 CATSRAWTTQETQYF TGTGCCACCAGCAGAGCGTGGACTACCCAAGAGACCCAGTACTTC
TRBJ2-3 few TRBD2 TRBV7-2 CASSLRSGGATSTDTQYF TGTGCCAGCAGCTTACGTAGCGGGGGGGCCACTAGCACAGATACGCAGTATTTT
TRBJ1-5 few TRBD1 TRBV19 CASSIEQGFSNQPQHF TGTGCCAGTAGTATCGAACAGGGGTTTAGCAATCAGCCCCAGCATTTT
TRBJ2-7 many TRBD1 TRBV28 CASSPPGTGGYEQYF TGTGCCAGCAGTCCCCCTGGGACAGGGGGCTACGAGCAGTACTTC
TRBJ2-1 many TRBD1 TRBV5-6 CASSPDKGAGYNEQFF TGTGCCAGCAGCCCGGACAAGGGGGCGGGCTACAATGAGCAGTTCTTC